The next 32 T cell receptor beta chains were all read from a single sample in a study of T cell changes during pregnancy in multiple sclerosis. Method: immunoSEQ multiplex PCR; TCRdb's copy keeps in-frame clones and lacks some. The sample lists 90,000 to 100,000 clones; about 92% were seen once. The sample in question was peripheral blood, obtained in the first trimester of pregnancy. All receptors come from a female donor with multiple sclerosis, enrolled in a pregnancy study.

The rearrangement links TRBV4-3 to TRBJ2-7; 7 bases line up with TRBD2. Germline-derived CDR1 and CDR2 are LGHNA and YSLEER. CDR3 size: 18 residues. V lost 0 bases, J lost 2 bases, and 13 bases stayed unmatched. CDR3 in amino acids: CASSQDIPGLNSPYEQYF. The CDR3 nucleotides are TGCGCCAGCAGCCAAGATATTCCGGGACTAAATTCCCCCTACGAGCAGTACTTC.

The chain links TRBV11-2 to TRBJ2-2, with 11 positions matching TRBD1. The CDR3 is 17 residues long. J gave up 4 bases and V 0 bases, and 4 bases lay outside the gene matches. Germline assignment: CDR1 SGHAT and CDR2 FQNNGV. The CDR3 spells CASSLERTGGTTGELFF. The CDR3, as DNA: TGTGCCAGCAGCTTAGAGCGGACAGGGGGCACCACCGGGGAGCTGTTTTTT.

The V gene is TRBV11-2, the J gene TRBJ2-3; tentative D call: TRBD1 (5 bases). The CDR3 is 14 amino acids. Deletions cut 5 bases from V and 0 bases from J, with 9 bases between. Germline V gene data show CDR1 as SGHAT and CDR2 as FQNNGV. CDR3 DNA sequence: TGTGCCAGCAGCCCGACAGTAAGCACAGATACGCAGTATTTT. Its protein is CASSPTVSTDTQYF.

The chain joins TRBV28 to TRBJ2-7, with 7 nucleotides matching TRBD2. This CDR3 is built from 12 residues. Per germline, CDR1 MDHEN and CDR2 SYDVKM. With 6 bases clipped from V and 3 bases from J, the junction kept 2 bases outside the gene matches. The CDR3 nucleotides read TGTGCCAGCAGGGGGACTATCTACGAGCAGTACTTC. Its translation is CASRGTIYEQYF.

The chain links TRBV25-1 to TRBJ2-2, with a tentative D call TRBD1 (5 bases). CDR1 and CDR2 from the germline V gene are MGHDK and SYGVNS. This CDR3 contains 14 residues. V lost 4 bases and J 7 bases, leaving 13 bases between the germline ends. This CDR3 is CASSVAGLVGELFF. The DNA of the CDR3 is TGTGCCAGCAGTGTGGCAGGGTTGGTCGGGGAGCTGTTTTTT.

Only one count was recorded for this clone. The chain recombines TRBV7-5 with TRBJ1-5; the table's D call, TRBD1, has no DNA check behind it. TRBV7-5 is a pseudogene. This CDR3 region has 16 residues. This CDR3 is CVRSWGDRAYNQPQHF. The CDR3, as DNA: TGTGTCAGAAGCTGGGGCGACAGGGCGTACAATCAGCCCCAGCATTTT.

The chain joins TRBV5-1 to TRBJ2-7, with D possibly matching TRBD2 (5 bases). The CDR3 is made up of 15 amino acids. The V gene lost 1 base and the J gene lost 3 bases, with 14 bases spanning the gap. Germline V CDR1 and CDR2: SGHRS, YFSETQ. CDR3 loop: CASSLRGSHNYEQYF. In DNA, the CDR3 is TGCGCCAGCAGCTTGCGCGGGTCCCACAACTACGAGCAGTACTTC.

The chain is built from TRBV5-4 and TRBJ2-5, with unresolved D. Germline CDR1 reads SGHNT; CDR2 reads YYREEE (reference sequence). V was clipped by 0 bases and J by 3 bases, with 9 bases between them. The CDR3 extends over 14 amino acids. DNA for the CDR3: TGTGCCAGCAGCTTGGCCGCCAGGAAAGAGACCCAGTACTTC. It encodes CASSLAARKETQYF.

V usage is TRBV27 and J usage is TRBJ2-7, with 8 bases lining up with TRBD2. There are 14 residues in the CDR3. After removal of 3 bases from V and 5 bases from J, the junction contained 6 bases not matched to a gene. Germline CDR1 MNHEY, CDR2 SMNVEV (reference sequence). For the CDR3, the DNA is TGTGCCAGCAGTTTGGGTAGCGGGGCTGACGAGCAGTACTTC. This translates into CASSLGSGADEQYF.

V and J are TRBV6-1 and TRBJ2-1, with D perhaps matching TRBD1 (5 bases). Trimming shortened V by 4 bases and J by 4 bases, and 8 bases separated the two germline ends. The CDR3 runs to 13 residues. Per the germline V gene, CDR1 is MNHNS and CDR2 is SASEGT. CDR3 sequence: CASSVQGYNEQFF. In DNA, the CDR3 is TGTGCCAGCAGTGTGCAGGGTTACAATGAGCAGTTCTTC.

The chain combines TRBV4-3 with TRBJ2-1; 10 bases are a match to TRBD2. CDR1 is LGHNA, CDR2 YSLEER, per germline. V trimming: 0 bases; J trimming: 3 bases; junction bases outside the gene matches: 5. The CDR3 consists of 17 residues. The DNA of the CDR3 is TGCGCCAGCAGCCAAGAGCGGCTAGCGGGAGACTACAATGAGCAGTTCTTC. Encoded protein: CASSQERLAGDYNEQFF.

The gene calls are TRBV18 and TRBJ1-5; TRBD1 aligns across 7 bases. This CDR3 has 15 amino acids. Trimming at V came to 6 bases and at J to 4 bases, leaving 9 bases not matched to a gene. Germline CDR1 and CDR2: KGHSH and LQKENI. The CDR3 is CASSATGTRNQPQHF. The CDR3 nucleotides are TGTGCCAGCTCCGCGACAGGGACCAGGAATCAGCCCCAGCATTTT.

This rearrangement joins TRBV29-1 to TRBJ2-7; 7 bases are shared with TRBD2. Germline CDR1 SQVTM, CDR2 ANQGSEA. The CDR3 totals 14 residues. The junction had 7 bases not matched to a gene; V was cut back by 4 bases and J by 1 base. CDR3 in amino acids: CSVAGGDDSYEQYF. Written as DNA, the CDR3 is TGCAGCGTTGCGGGGGGTGACGATTCCTACGAGCAGTACTTC.

The J gene is TRBJ2-1, the V gene TRBV10-2; a weak D match, TRBD2 (6 bases). The V gene lost 6 bases and the J gene lost 1 base, with 10 bases spanning the gap. This CDR3 has 14 residues. Germline CDR1 and CDR2: WSHSY and SAAADI. CDR3 DNA: TGCGCCAGCAGAGGGGCGGGATCCTACAATGAGCAGTTCTTC. This codes for CASRGAGSYNEQFF.

This chain links TRBV27 with TRBJ2-7; 7 nucleotides agree with TRBD2. The CDR3 spans 16 residues. From germline, CDR1 is MNHEY and CDR2 SMNVEV (reference sequence). With 3 bases clipped from V and 4 bases from J, the junction kept 12 bases outside the gene matches. CDR3 coding DNA: TGTGCCAGCAGTTTGGGCGGGGGTAGCTTTGAATACGAGCAGTACTTC. Its translation: CASSLGGGSFEYEQYF.

This clone was counted a single time. V is TRBV11-2 and J is TRBJ2-7; weak D call: TRBD1 (6 bases). Germline V gene data show CDR1 as SGHAT and CDR2 as FQNNGV. Trimming removed 2 bases at V and 3 bases at J, with 8 bases between. The CDR3 is made up of 13 amino acids. As DNA, the CDR3 is TGTGCCAGCAGCTTAAACAGGGACTACGAGCAGTACTTC. Amino acid sequence: CASSLNRDYEQYF.

The J gene is TRBJ2-5, the V gene TRBV5-4; 9 bases line up with TRBD2. Germline CDR1 SGHNT, CDR2 YYREEE (reference sequence). There are 15 residues in the CDR3. V gave up 0 bases and J gave up 6 bases; unmatched junction bases: 6. In nucleotides, the CDR3 is TGTGCCAGCAGCTTGGGGCCTAGCGGGGATCAGACCCAGTACTTC. Translated, it gives CASSLGPSGDQTQYF. The whole variable domain, remainder taken from reference TRBV5-4 and TRBJ2-5, is ETGVTQSPTHLIKTRGQQVTLRCSSQSGHNTVSWYQQALGQGPQFIFQYYREEENGRGNFPPRFSGLQFPNYSSELNVNALELDDSALYLCASSLGPSGDQTQYFGPGTRLLVL.

The V gene is TRBV29-1, the J gene TRBJ2-7; 14 bases are shared with TRBD2. The CDR3 loop spans 15 amino acids. Germline V gives CDR1 SQVTM, CDR2 ANQGSEA. The V gene end was trimmed by 7 bases and the J gene end by 4 bases; junction bases not matched to a gene: 9. CDR3 nucleotides: TGCAGCGCCGGCCTCGGGACTAGCGGGGGTTACGAGCAGTACTTC. This sequence encodes CSAGLGTSGGYEQYF.

This clone qualifies as medium-sized. Distinct nucleotide sequences in the sample also encode this CDR3. The gene calls are TRBV7-9 and TRBJ2-7; 9 bases map to TRBD2. Unmatched junction bases numbered 2, after V lost 1 base and J lost 4 bases. The germline V gene encodes CDR1 SEHNR and CDR2 FQNEAQ (reference sequence). The CDR3 totals 14 residues. The CDR3 here is CASSLGLAAYEQYF. CDR3 DNA: TGTGCCAGCAGCTTAGGACTAGCGGCGTACGAGCAGTACTTC.

The V call is TRBV7-6, the J call TRBJ2-7, with 7 bases that match TRBD2. Germline lookup yields CDR1 SGHVS and CDR2 FNYEAQ. This CDR3 contains 13 residues. The ends lost 8 bases at V and 2 bases at J; junction bases unmatched: 6. CDR3 sequence: CASGPGGPYEQYF. The CDR3 DNA follows: TGTGCCAGCGGCCCGGGAGGTCCCTACGAGCAGTACTTC.

The chain carries TRBV5-4 and TRBJ2-3; no reliable D call. Trimming shortened V by 4 bases and J by 4 bases, and 7 bases separated the two germline ends. Germline assignment: CDR1 SGHNT and CDR2 YYREEE (reference sequence). This CDR3 is built from 12 residues. The CDR3 DNA sequence: TGTGCCAGCAGCCCTAGACCAGATACGCAGTATTTT. Amino acid sequence: CASSPRPDTQYF.

The chain links TRBV5-6 to TRBJ2-7, with D possibly TRBD2 on 7 matching bases. The CDR3 is made up of 14 amino acids. V gave up 3 bases and J gave up 4 bases, with 14 bases separating them. Looked up from germline, CDR1 is SGHDT and CDR2 is YYEEEE. The CDR3 bases are TGTGCCAGCAGCTCCTGGGGGGGCCAATACGAGCAGTACTTC. Translation: CASSSWGGQYEQYF. The whole variable domain, filled in from reference TRBV5-6 and TRBJ2-7, reads DAGVTQSPTHLIKTRGQQVTLRCSPKSGHDTVSWYQQALGQGPQFIFQYYEEEERQRGNFPDRFSGHQFPNYSSELNVNALLLGDSALYLCASSSWGGQYEQYFGPGTRLTVT.

The chain has TRBV19 and TRBJ1-5; TRBD1 matches at 7 bases. V was pared by 4 bases and J by 1 base, with 7 bases of the junction left unmatched. This CDR3 is built from 16 residues. Germline V CDR1 and CDR2: LNHDA, SQIVND (reference sequence). The chain's CDR3 is CASSKGQLHSNQPQHF. The CDR3 DNA reads as TGTGCCAGTAGTAAGGGACAGCTCCACAGCAATCAGCCCCAGCATTTT.

This CDR3 is CASSVGGFSYEQYF. The CDR3 DNA follows: TGCGCCAGCAGTGTTGGGGGGTTTTCCTACGAGCAGTACTTC. This chain connects TRBV10-2 to TRBJ2-7; tentative D call: TRBD2 (6 bases). The V gene's germline CDR1 is WSHSY and CDR2 SAAADI. This CDR3 contains 14 residues. V dropped 4 bases and J dropped 1 base, with 11 bases sitting between them.

V and J are TRBV9 and TRBJ2-7; 12 bases fit TRBD1. This CDR3 has 15 amino acids. With 2 bases clipped from V and 5 bases from J, the junction kept 5 bases outside the gene matches. From germline, CDR1 is SGDLS and CDR2 YYNGEE. For the CDR3, the DNA is TGTGCCAGCAGCGTGGGGACAGGGGGCTTCAACGAGCAGTACTTC. Translated: CASSVGTGGFNEQYF.

The V and J genes are TRBV28 and TRBJ2-2, with a weak D call TRBD1 (6 bases). This CDR3 comprises 14 residues. Germline V lookup: CDR1 MDHEN, CDR2 SYDVKM. V was trimmed by 9 bases and J by 5 bases, leaving 16 bases between them. Here the CDR3 DNA reads TGTGCCAGTATCGTAGGGGGTCAGACCGGGGAGCTGTTTTTT. It specifies CASIVGGQTGELFF.

V and J are TRBV5-8 and TRBJ1-4, with TRBD1 identical over 7 bases. V lost 0 bases to trimming and J lost 1 base; unmatched junction nucleotides: 3. Germline V CDR1 and CDR2: SGHTS, YDEGEE. There are 16 residues in the CDR3. The CDR3, as DNA: TGTGCCAGCAGCTTGGAGAGGACAGGAACTAATGAAAAACTGTTTTTT. Protein: CASSLERTGTNEKLFF.

The chain is built from TRBV27 and TRBJ2-4; D may be TRBD2 (5 bases). Trimming left V 5 bases short and J 4 bases short, with 15 bases between. There are 15 residues in the CDR3. Germline CDR1 and CDR2: MNHEY and SMNVEV (reference sequence). This CDR3 is CASSPGLLGKNIQYF. CDR3 in DNA: TGTGCCAGCAGTCCCGGACTGCTGGGGAAAAACATTCAGTACTTC.

The chain joins TRBV14 to TRBJ1-3, with D hard to call. The germline CDR1 and CDR2 sequences are SGHDN and FVKESK. The CDR3 has 16 amino acids. V was shortened by 1 base and J by 0 bases, with 10 bases between the two germline ends. The CDR3 DNA is TGTGCCAGCAGCCAAGCTAACAGCTACTCTGGAAACACCATATATTTT. It yields the protein CASSQANSYSGNTIYF.

The J gene is TRBJ2-2, the V gene TRBV7-9; D call uncertain. CDR3 length equals 12 residues. Trimming left V 6 bases short and J 2 bases short, with 4 bases between. Germline lookup yields CDR1 SEHNR and CDR2 FQNEAQ (reference sequence). This CDR3 is CASSINTGELFF. CDR3 nucleotide sequence: TGTGCCAGCAGTATTAACACCGGGGAGCTGTTTTTT.

The chain recombines TRBV7-2 with TRBJ2-5, with 12 bases fitting TRBD2. The V gene end was trimmed by 2 bases and the J gene end by 5 bases; junction bases not matched to a gene: 12. Germline V gene lookup returns CDR1 SGHTA and CDR2 FQGNSA. The CDR3 has 18 amino acids. DNA for the CDR3: TGTGCCAGCAGCTTAACCGCTAGCGGGAGGGTGGGATTCGAGACCCAGTACTTC. Translated, it gives CASSLTASGRVGFETQYF.

The genes are TRBV9 and TRBJ1-3; D is possibly TRBD1 (5 bases). Trimming left V 3 bases short and J 4 bases short, with 23 bases between. The CDR3 extends over 18 amino acids. Germline CDR1 and CDR2: SGDLS and YYNGEE. CDR3 amino acids: CASSEDPREGSSGNTIYF. In nucleotides, the CDR3 is TGTGCCAGCAGCGAAGACCCCAGGGAGGGTAGTTCCGGAAACACCATATATTTT. Full variable domain (missing parts from reference TRBV9 and TRBJ1-3): DSGVTQTPKHLITATGQRVTLRCSPRSGDLSVYWYQQSLDQGLQFLIQYYNGEERAKGNILERFSAQQFPDLHSELNLSSLELGDSALYFCASSEDPREGSSGNTIYFGEGSWLTVV.